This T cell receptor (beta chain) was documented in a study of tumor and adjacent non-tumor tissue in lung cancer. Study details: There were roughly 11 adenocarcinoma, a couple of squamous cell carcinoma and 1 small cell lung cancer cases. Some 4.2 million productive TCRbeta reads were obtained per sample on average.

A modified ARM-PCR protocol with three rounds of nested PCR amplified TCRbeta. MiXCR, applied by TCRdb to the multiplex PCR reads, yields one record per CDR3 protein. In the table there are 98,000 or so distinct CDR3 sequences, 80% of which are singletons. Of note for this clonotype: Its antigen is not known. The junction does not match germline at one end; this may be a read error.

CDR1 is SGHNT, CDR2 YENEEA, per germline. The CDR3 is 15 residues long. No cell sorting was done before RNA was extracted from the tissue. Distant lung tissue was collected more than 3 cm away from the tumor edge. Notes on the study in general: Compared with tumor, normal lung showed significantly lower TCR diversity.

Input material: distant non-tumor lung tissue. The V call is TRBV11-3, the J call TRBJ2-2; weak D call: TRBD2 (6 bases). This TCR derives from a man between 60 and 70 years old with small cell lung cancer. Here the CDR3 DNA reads TGTGCCAACAGCTACGGTAGCGGAGGGGCCGGGGAGCTGTTTTTT. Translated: CANSYGSGGAGELFF.